This T cell receptor beta chain is from a study of blood T cell repertoires in COVID-19. About the study: COVID-19 samples from acute and convalescent phases originated in the United States, Italy and Spain. PBMCs, B-cell-depleted T cells, or T cells were the source of the cDNA or gDNA that made up the material.

Trimming removed 4 bases from V and 0 bases from J, with 9 bases in between. CDR3 length equals 15 residues. Germline CDR1 MGHDK, CDR2 SYGVNS. Study processing details: Estimated nucleated cell counts came from reference gene primer amplification. Libraries were prepared by immunoSEQ multiplex PCR; TCRdb keeps only in-frame clonotypes and omits some of them. V and J calls plus clone size are reproduced from that table; the DNA served to infer D and trimming. The sample has 140,000 to 150,000 clones, under 90% seen once. Sequenced material: peripheral blood. The receptor's source is a human donor in a cohort sampled during active COVID-19. The chain has TRBV25-1 and TRBJ2-2; the D is unclear. CDR3 DNA: TGTGCCAGCAGTGCCGCGACAACGAACACCGGGGAGCTGTTTTTT. Encoded protein: CASSAATTNTGELFF.